A single T cell receptor (beta chain) is shown here with its context. These data belong to a study of T cells expressing NK-cell markers. Germline CDR1 and CDR2: MNHNY and SVGAGI (reference sequence). The length of the CDR3 is 12 residues. For each CDR3 protein, TCRdb gives one entry from its re-call of the 5' RACE reads, without DNA. This repertoire includes about 380,000 distinct CDR3 sequences. Sequenced input: blood T cells: a sorted CD56 or NKG2C T cell subset, CD4+ or CD8+ T cells, or bulk PBMC T cells (not recorded which). This clonotype was sampled from a man aged 18-75 years in good health. The V gene is TRBV6-6, the J gene TRBJ2-3; the TCRdb D gene call, TRBD2, has no DNA to confirm it. The chain's CDR3 is CAGGPSFDTQYF.